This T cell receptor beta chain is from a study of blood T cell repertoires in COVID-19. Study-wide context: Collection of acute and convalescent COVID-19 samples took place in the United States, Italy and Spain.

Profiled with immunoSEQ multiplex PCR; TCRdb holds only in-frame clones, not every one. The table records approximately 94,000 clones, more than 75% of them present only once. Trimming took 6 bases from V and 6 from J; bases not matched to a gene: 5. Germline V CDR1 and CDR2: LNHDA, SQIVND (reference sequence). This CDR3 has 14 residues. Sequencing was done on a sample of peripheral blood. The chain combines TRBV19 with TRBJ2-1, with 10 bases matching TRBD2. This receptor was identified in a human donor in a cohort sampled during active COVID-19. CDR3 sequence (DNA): TGTGCCAGTAGAGTAGCGGGAGGTGGCAATGAGCAGTTCTTC. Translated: CASRVAGGGNEQFF.